Listed here are 29 T cell receptor beta chains from one sample, sequenced in a study of blood T cell repertoires in COVID-19. TCRdb's copy holds only in-frame clones and misses some; the assay was immunoSEQ multiplex PCR. The sample records fewer than 35,000 clones, about 90% being singletons. Sequenced material: peripheral blood. The receptors come from a man aged 50 to 59 with active or convalescent COVID-19.

The chain employs TRBV7-9 and TRBJ2-5; D possibly corresponds to TRBD2 (6 bases). This CDR3 has 14 residues. Trimming removed 6 bases at V and 2 bases at J, with 13 bases between. The germline V gene has CDR1 SEHNR and CDR2 FQNEAQ (reference sequence). Here the CDR3 reads CASSPSAGQETQYF. Written as DNA, the CDR3 is TGTGCCAGCAGTCCTTCTGCGGGGCAAGAGACCCAGTACTTC.

This chain links TRBV6-2 or TRBV6-3 with TRBJ1-2, with a weak D call TRBD1 (5 bases). Germline V gene data show CDR1 as MNHEY and CDR2 as SVGEGT. V dropped 2 bases and J dropped 3 bases, with 16 bases sitting between them. CDR3 length: 16 amino acids. The CDR3: CASSYPATAIDYGYTF. The CDR3 DNA is TGTGCCAGCAGTTACCCAGCGACAGCTATTGACTATGGCTACACCTTC.

The CDR3 nucleotides are TGTGCCAGCAGTGAGTTGCGGGTAGGGACTGAAGCTTTCTTT. The encoded protein is CASSELRVGTEAFF. The chain is built from TRBV6-1 and TRBJ1-1; D remains unclear. The CDR3 is 14 amino acids. Trimming took 3 bases from V and 5 from J, leaving 13 bases between them. Germline V lookup: CDR1 MNHNS, CDR2 SASEGT.

V and J are TRBV5-1 and TRBJ2-5; 10 bases line up with TRBD1. J gave up 5 bases and V 0 bases, and 7 bases lay outside the gene matches. CDR1 and CDR2 from the germline V gene are SGHRS and YFSETQ. This CDR3 contains 16 residues. CDR3 region: CASSLVPPGQGETQYF. The DNA for the CDR3 is TGCGCCAGCAGCTTGGTCCCGCCGGGACAGGGGGAGACCCAGTACTTC.

The chain combines TRBV10-1 with TRBJ2-5; D remains ambiguous. Trimming left V 6 bases short and J 9 bases short, with 5 bases between. CDR1 is WNHNN and CDR2 is SYGVQD in the germline V gene (reference sequence). This CDR3 contains 9 residues. The CDR3 DNA sequence: TGCGCCAGCAGGAGAGCCCAGTACTTC. Residues: CASRRAQYF.

J is TRBJ1-1 and V is TRBV30, with TRBD1 matching over 8 bases. The CDR3 consists of 13 residues. In germline, CDR1 is GTSNPN, CDR2 SVGIG (reference sequence). V dropped 0 bases and J dropped 6; count of bases not matched to a gene: 3. The CDR3 DNA follows: TGTGCCTGGAGTGTCGACAGGGGATCTGAAGCTTTCTTT. It is translated as CAWSVDRGSEAFF.

The chain couples TRBV5-1 to TRBJ2-5; 9 bases align to TRBD1. The CDR3 contains 14 residues. Per the germline V gene, CDR1 is SGHRS and CDR2 is YFSETQ. Unmatched junction bases numbered 5, after V lost 3 bases and J lost 5 bases. For the CDR3, the DNA is TGCGCCAGCAGCTCGGGGACAGGGAGGGAGACCCAGTACTTC. Its protein is CASSSGTGRETQYF.

The CDR3 reads CASSFVGSEAYEQYF. As DNA, the CDR3 is TGCGCCAGCAGCTTTGTCGGGAGTGAAGCCTACGAGCAGTACTTC. The rearrangement uses TRBV5-1 and TRBJ2-7; D might be TRBD2 (6 bases). The V gene lost 2 bases and the J gene lost 2 bases, with 14 bases spanning the gap. This CDR3 is built from 15 residues. Germline assignment: CDR1 SGHRS and CDR2 YFSETQ.

The chain combines TRBV7-9 with TRBJ2-1; 10 bases align to TRBD1. From germline, CDR1 is SEHNR and CDR2 FQNEAQ (reference sequence). The CDR3 is made up of 14 amino acids. After removal of 4 bases from V and 7 bases from J, the junction contained 4 bases not matched to a gene. For the CDR3, the DNA is TGTGCCAGCAGCTACGGACAGGGGGGTAATGAGCAGTTCTTC. This codes for CASSYGQGGNEQFF.

This chain joins TRBV2 and TRBJ1-2; D is undetermined. Looked up from germline, CDR1 is SNHLY and CDR2 is FYNNEI. This CDR3 spans 14 amino acids. Trimming removed 6 bases at V and 3 bases at J, with 14 bases between. In DNA, the CDR3 is TGTGCCAGCAGCCAGGATCCCCGGTACTATGGCTACACCTTC. This codes for CASSQDPRYYGYTF. Combining the CDR3 with reference TRBV2 and TRBJ1-2 gives the whole variable domain EPEVTQTPSHQVTQMGQEVILRCVPISNHLYFYWYRQILGQKVEFLVSFYNNEISEKSEIFDDQFSVERPDGSNFTLKIRSTKLEDSAMYFCASSQDPRYYGYTFGSGTRLTVV.

The J gene is TRBJ2-5, the V gene TRBV7-6, with no clear D. Germline assignment: CDR1 SGHVS and CDR2 FNYEAQ. Trimming stripped 5 bases from V and 0 bases from J, with 7 bases between. The CDR3 runs to 13 residues. CDR3 protein: CASSVTHQETQYF. CDR3 bases: TGTGCCAGCAGCGTGACTCACCAAGAGACCCAGTACTTC.

The V gene is TRBV21-1, the J gene TRBJ1-3. TRBV21-1 is a pseudogene segment. The CDR3 runs 16 residues. The CDR3 region has the DNA TGTGCCAGCAGCAAAGAGGGAGAGAGCTCTGGAAACACCATATATTTT. This sequence encodes CASSKEGESSGNTIYF.

CDR3 DNA sequence: TGTGCCACCGGACAGTCTCATAGCAATCAGCCCCAGCATTTT. Residues: CATGQSHSNQPQHF. The gene calls are TRBV2 and TRBJ1-5; possibly TRBD1 for D (6 bases). The CDR3 sequence is 14 residues long. The V end was cut by 10 bases, the J end by 0 bases, with 13 bases between. From germline, CDR1 is SNHLY and CDR2 FYNNEI.

The chain is built from TRBV10-2 and TRBJ2-2; 8 bases are shared with TRBD2. This CDR3 comprises 15 residues. Trimming at V came to 5 bases and at J to 0 bases, leaving 2 bases not matched to a gene. Germline CDR1 is WSHSY and CDR2 is SAAADI. As DNA, the CDR3 is TGCGCCAGCAGTACTAGCGGCCCGAACACCGGGGAGCTGTTTTTT. It is translated as CASSTSGPNTGELFF.

The rearrangement links TRBV6-1 to TRBJ1-1, with D possibly matching TRBD1 (5 bases). CDR1 is MNHNS and CDR2 is SASEGT in the germline V gene. Trimming left V 2 bases short and J 8 bases short, with 12 bases between. The CDR3 runs 13 residues. The CDR3 DNA reads as TGTGCCAGCAGTGAAAACAGGCTGAAAGAAGCTTTCTTT. Translated: CASSENRLKEAFF.

V and J are TRBV7-9 and TRBJ2-7; D is unclear. The germline CDR1 and CDR2 sequences are SEHNR and FQNEAQ (reference sequence). The CDR3 sequence is 16 residues long. Trimming shortened V by 7 bases and J by 0 bases, and 19 bases separated the two germline ends. The CDR3 region is CASTSLVAVNSYEQYF. The CDR3 nucleotides read TGTGCCAGCACCTCCTTAGTGGCGGTTAACTCCTACGAGCAGTACTTC.

V gene TRBV11-2 combines with J gene TRBJ2-7; 12 positions match TRBD1. The germline V gene has CDR1 SGHAT and CDR2 FQNNGV. The trim removed 5 bases at V and 5 bases at J, leaving 7 bases unmatched. The CDR3 length is 15 residues. This CDR3 is CASSPPGQGANEQYF. CDR3 in DNA: TGTGCCAGCAGCCCTCCGGGACAGGGGGCAAACGAGCAGTACTTC.

The rearrangement links TRBV18 to TRBJ2-1; 10 bases agree with TRBD2. CDR1 KGHSH and CDR2 LQKENI come from the germline V gene. V gave up 8 bases and J gave up 5 bases; unmatched junction bases: 3. This CDR3 region has 13 residues. CDR3 sequence (DNA): TGTGCCAGCCTAGCGGGAGCGGACAATGAGCAGTTCTTC. Its protein product is CASLAGADNEQFF.

J is TRBJ1-1 and V is TRBV30, with D maybe TRBD1 (5 bases). The CDR3 extends over 12 amino acids. Trimming took off 3 bases at V and 1 base at J, with 6 bases between the two ends. Germline-derived CDR1 and CDR2 are GTSNPN and SVGIG (reference sequence). The CDR3 loop is CAWRQGNTEAFF. The CDR3 DNA follows: TGTGCCTGGAGGCAGGGGAACACTGAAGCTTTCTTT.

The chain links TRBV19 to TRBJ2-7; 7 bases align to TRBD1. Per germline, CDR1 LNHDA and CDR2 SQIVND (reference sequence). The CDR3 runs to 16 residues. Unmatched junction bases numbered 8, after V lost 2 bases and J lost 1 base. The CDR3 DNA reads TGTGCCAGTAGTATAAACGGACAGGAATTTTCCTACGAGCAGTACTTC. Translation gives CASSINGQEFSYEQYF.

This chain links TRBV27 with TRBJ2-7; 9 bases are shared with TRBD2. The CDR3 runs to 15 residues. Per germline, CDR1 MNHEY and CDR2 SMNVEV (reference sequence). After removal of 3 bases from V and 7 bases from J, the junction contained 10 bases not matched to a gene. CDR3 residues: CASSFYSGRPGEQYF. The CDR3 region has the DNA TGTGCCAGCAGTTTTTATAGCGGGAGACCGGGTGAGCAGTACTTC.

The chain uses TRBV29-1 and TRBJ2-1; TRBD1 agrees at 8 bases. Germline V gene sequence: CDR1 SQVTM, CDR2 ANQGSEA. V dropped 7 bases and J dropped 5; count of bases not matched to a gene: 10. There are 14 residues in the CDR3. The CDR3 region is CSARRGQEHNEQFF. CDR3 coding DNA: TGCAGCGCGCGACGGGGACAGGAACACAATGAGCAGTTCTTC.

The chain recombines TRBV15 with TRBJ1-4; the D is unclear. This CDR3 has 17 residues. Germline CDR1 and CDR2: LNHNV and YYDKDF (reference sequence). Trimming took 0 bases from V and 0 from J, leaving 11 bases between them. CDR3 coding DNA: TGTGCCACCAGCAGAGATCTAACAGCTGCAACTAATGAAAAACTGTTTTTT. Translated: CATSRDLTAATNEKLFF.

The chain uses TRBV6-5 and TRBJ2-7, with D hard to call. Per germline, CDR1 MNHEY and CDR2 SVGAGI. This CDR3 is built from 14 residues. V was clipped by 6 bases and J by 0 bases, with 12 bases between them. The CDR3, as DNA: TGTGCCAGCAGCCGCGCATCGCCCTCCTACGAGCAGTACTTC. Translated: CASSRASPSYEQYF.

The chain carries TRBV11-2 and TRBJ2-5, with 8 bases matching TRBD1. The CDR3 runs 16 residues. Germline CDR1 and CDR2: SGHAT and FQNNGV. V gave up 5 bases and J gave up 1 base; unmatched junction bases: 9. CDR3 sequence: CASSPGDRRTQETQYF. The CDR3 bases are TGTGCCAGCAGCCCCGGGGACAGGAGAACCCAAGAGACCCAGTACTTC.

V gene TRBV5-1 combines with J gene TRBJ2-3; D possibly corresponds to TRBD2 (6 bases). Trimming left V 0 bases short and J 4 bases short, with 12 bases between. Per germline, CDR1 SGHRS and CDR2 YFSETQ. This CDR3 is 15 amino acids long. CDR3 loop: CASSLAGVVADTQYF. The CDR3 DNA is TGCGCCAGCAGCTTGGCGGGGGTAGTCGCAGATACGCAGTATTTT.

This clone was detected once. The genes are TRBV28 and TRBJ2-7, with TRBD1 identical over 11 bases. V shed 2 bases, J shed 6 bases, and the junction held 3 bases outside the gene matches. This CDR3 has 14 residues. Germline values: CDR1 MDHEN, CDR2 SYDVKM. CDR3: CASSLGGTGGEQYF. The DNA for the CDR3 is TGTGCCAGCAGTTTAGGAGGGACAGGGGGCGAGCAGTACTTC.

A single count supports this clone. J is TRBJ2-2 and V is TRBV6-5; TRBD2 aligns across 7 bases. CDR3 size: 16 residues. Germline values: CDR1 MNHEY, CDR2 SVGAGI. Unmatched junction bases numbered 5, after V lost 0 bases and J lost 4 bases. The CDR3 here is CASSYSSGGSTGELFF. CDR3 bases: TGTGCCAGCAGTTACTCTTCCGGGGGGTCCACCGGGGAGCTGTTTTTT.

The V and J genes are TRBV28 and TRBJ1-6; D is perhaps TRBD1 (6 bases). V was shortened by 7 bases and J by 5 bases, with 12 bases between the two germline ends. Per germline, CDR1 MDHEN and CDR2 SYDVKM. The CDR3 is 14 amino acids. CDR3 protein: CASKRQADNSPLHF. CDR3 in DNA: TGTGCCAGCAAGAGACAGGCGGATAATTCACCCCTCCACTTT.